Below, one T cell receptor (beta chain) is given with its context. What it binds is not known. The data were obtained in a study of glioma-infiltrating T cells. Points from the study as a whole: Non-neoplastic patients had below-expected tissue-blood divergence, while all gliomas exceeded expectation.

V dropped 0 bases and J dropped 3 bases, with 10 bases sitting between them. CDR1 LGHDT and CDR2 YNNKEL come from the germline V gene (reference sequence). The CDR3 runs to 15 residues. TCR alpha and beta CDR3 regions were amplified from RNA using iRepertoire nested multiplex PCR. Via MiXCR, TCRdb re-called the multiplex PCR reads, giving one row per CDR3 protein. The profile shows more than 85,000 distinct CDR3 sequences, approximately 26% of them singletons. What was sequenced was glioma tissue, nonneoplastic brain tissue, or PBMCs (not recorded which). The source is a human donor with low-grade glioma or glioblastoma, undergoing nonglioma brain surgery, or in good health (not recorded which). V usage is TRBV3-1 and J usage is TRBJ2-3; D perhaps matches TRBD2 (6 bases). The CDR3: CASSQEHRGTDTQYF. CDR3 coding DNA: TGTGCCAGCAGCCAAGAACACCGGGGGACAGATACGCAGTATTTT.